The T cell receptor (beta chain) under discussion was sequenced for a study of blood T cell repertoires in COVID-19. On the study more broadly: In each case, the material was cDNA or gDNA derived from T cells, B-cell-depleted T cells, or PBMCs.

The V end lost 3 bases, the J end lost 8 bases, and 5 bases lay between the germline ends. Germline CDR1 is WNHNN and CDR2 is SYGVQD (reference sequence). The CDR3 consists of 11 residues. Sequenced by immunoSEQ multiplex PCR; TCRdb stores in-frame clones only, minus some. Of hundreds of thousands of clones in the sample, approximately 90% are singletons; the top ten hold approximately 12%. The clonotype comes from a woman younger than 35 who had recovered from COVID-19. The chain has TRBV10-1 and TRBJ2-4; tentative D call: TRBD2 (5 bases). Sequenced material: peripheral blood. The DNA for the CDR3 is TGCGCCAGCAGTGACGGGGACATTCAGTACTTC. Translating gives CASSDGDIQYF.